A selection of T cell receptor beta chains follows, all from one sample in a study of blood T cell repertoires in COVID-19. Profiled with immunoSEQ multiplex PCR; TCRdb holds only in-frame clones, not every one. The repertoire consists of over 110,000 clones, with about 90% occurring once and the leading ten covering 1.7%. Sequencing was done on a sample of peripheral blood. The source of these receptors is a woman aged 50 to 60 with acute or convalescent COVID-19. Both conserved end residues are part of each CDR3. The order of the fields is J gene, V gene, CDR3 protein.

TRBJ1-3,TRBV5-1,CASSRGQQAGSGNTIYF
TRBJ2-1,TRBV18,CASSPYEGEQFF
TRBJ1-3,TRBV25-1,CASSEGRQGAGNTIYF
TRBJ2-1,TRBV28,CASGDSEGYSYNEQFF
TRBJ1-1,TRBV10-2,CASRQGLSNTEAFF
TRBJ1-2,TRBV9,CASSVVGQNYGYTF
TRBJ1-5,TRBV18,CASSPGRDNQPQHF
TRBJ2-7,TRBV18,CASSPQDGNSYEQYF
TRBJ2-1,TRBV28,CASSLGTSGYNEQFF
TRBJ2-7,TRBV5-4,CASSLERELYEQYF
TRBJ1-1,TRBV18,CASSTVGRPGNTEAFF
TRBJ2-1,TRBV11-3,CASSLQGAGYNEQFF
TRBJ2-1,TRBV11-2,CASSLDRFRTRASYNEQFF
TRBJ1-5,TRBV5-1,CASSPTGVSNQPQHF
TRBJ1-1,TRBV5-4,CASRTGTENTEAFF
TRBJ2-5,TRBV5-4,CASSLVAGEETQYF
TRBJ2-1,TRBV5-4,CASSQAGGYNEQFF
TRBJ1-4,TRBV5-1,CASSSTGSRANEKLFF
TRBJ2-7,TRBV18,CASSPGNRGWYEQYF
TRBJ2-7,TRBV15,CATSRDRRDYEQYF
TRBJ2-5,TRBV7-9,CASSAASGGSGETQYF
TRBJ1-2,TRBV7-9,CASSLAGGDYGYTF
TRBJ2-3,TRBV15,CATSAYSGGPDTQYF
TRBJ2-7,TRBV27,CASSMRAGGPIYEQYF
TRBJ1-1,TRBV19,CASSPTSGYPNTEAFF
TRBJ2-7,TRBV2,CASRQGLAGSYEQYF
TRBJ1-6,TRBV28,CASSLETGVSSPLHF
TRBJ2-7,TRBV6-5,CASSSLTSGSYEQYF
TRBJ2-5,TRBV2,CASRNQGQRQETQYF
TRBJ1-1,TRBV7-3,CASSLNPRQNTEAFF
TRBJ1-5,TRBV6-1,CASSESGGIHQPQHF
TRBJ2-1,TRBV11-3,CASSLEGLAGYNEQFF
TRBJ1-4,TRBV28,CASSFRVPGEKLFF
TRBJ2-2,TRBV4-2,CASSQDGLAGATGELFF
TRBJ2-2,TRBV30,CAWRITGGRELFF
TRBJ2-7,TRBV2,CASRQGISLVYEQYF
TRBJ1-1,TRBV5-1,CASSLAPDTEAFF
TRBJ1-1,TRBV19,CASSETVNTEAFF
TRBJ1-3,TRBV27,CASSRSAGNTIYF
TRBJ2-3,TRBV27,CASSHRAGVTDTQYF
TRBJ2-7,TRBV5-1,CASSLARDYEQYF
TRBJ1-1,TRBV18,CASSPRTSTEAFF
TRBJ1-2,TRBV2,CASRATMGQLNYGYTF
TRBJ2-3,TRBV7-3,CASSAGRVADTQYF
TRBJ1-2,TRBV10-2,CASSESIGNYGYTF
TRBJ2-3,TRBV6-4,CASSVSGATDTQYF
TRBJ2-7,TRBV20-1,CSAPDSYEQYF
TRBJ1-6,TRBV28,CASRSSPGKSSYNSPLHF
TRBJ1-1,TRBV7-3,CASSSGGFAEAFF